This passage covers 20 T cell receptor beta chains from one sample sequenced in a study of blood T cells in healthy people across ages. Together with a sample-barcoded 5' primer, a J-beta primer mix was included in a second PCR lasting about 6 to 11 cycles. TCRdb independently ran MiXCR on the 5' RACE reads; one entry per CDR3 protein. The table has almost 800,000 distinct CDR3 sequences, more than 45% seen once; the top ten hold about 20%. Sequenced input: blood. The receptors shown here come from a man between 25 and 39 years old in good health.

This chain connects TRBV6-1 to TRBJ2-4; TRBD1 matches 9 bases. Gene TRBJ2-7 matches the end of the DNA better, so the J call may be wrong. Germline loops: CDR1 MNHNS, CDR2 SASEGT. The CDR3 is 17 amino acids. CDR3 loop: CASSEILLGQGKSEQYF. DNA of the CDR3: TGTGCCAGCAGTGAGATTTTGTTGGGACAGGGTAAATCCGAGCAGTACTTC.

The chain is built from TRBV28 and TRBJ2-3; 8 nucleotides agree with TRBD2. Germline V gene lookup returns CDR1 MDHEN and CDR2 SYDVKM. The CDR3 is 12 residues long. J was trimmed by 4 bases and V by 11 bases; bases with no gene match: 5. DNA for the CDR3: TGTGCCTCCAGCGGGAGCGCAGATACGCAGTATTTT. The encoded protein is CASSGSADTQYF.

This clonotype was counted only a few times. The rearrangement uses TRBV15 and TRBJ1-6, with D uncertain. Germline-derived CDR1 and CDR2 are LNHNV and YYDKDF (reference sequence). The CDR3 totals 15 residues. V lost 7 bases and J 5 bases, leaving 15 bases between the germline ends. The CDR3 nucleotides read TGTGCCACCAAAGGGTTGGGAGTGGATAATTCACCCCTCCACTTT. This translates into CATKGLGVDNSPLHF.

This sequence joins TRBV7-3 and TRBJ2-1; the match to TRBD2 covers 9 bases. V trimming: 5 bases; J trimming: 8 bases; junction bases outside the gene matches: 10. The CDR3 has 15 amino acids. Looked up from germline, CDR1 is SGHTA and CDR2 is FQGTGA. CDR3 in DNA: TGTGCCAGCAGCCCCGGGACTAGCCGGGGCGATGAGCAGTTCTTC. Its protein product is CASSPGTSRGDEQFF.

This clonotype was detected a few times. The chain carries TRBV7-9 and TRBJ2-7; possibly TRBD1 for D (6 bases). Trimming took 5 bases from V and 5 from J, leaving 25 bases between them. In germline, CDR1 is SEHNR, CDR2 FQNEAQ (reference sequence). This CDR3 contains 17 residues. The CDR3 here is CASSRDIVSRSRDEQYF. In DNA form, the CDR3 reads TGTGCCAGCAGCCGGGACATTGTTTCGCGATCTCGGGACGAGCAGTACTTC. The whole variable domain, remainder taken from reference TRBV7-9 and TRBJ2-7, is DTGVSQNPRHKITKRGQNVTFRCDPISEHNRLYWYRQTLGQGPEFLTYFQNEAQLEKSRLLSDRFSAERPKGSFSTLEIQRTEQGDSAMYLCASSRDIVSRSRDEQYFGPGTRLTVT.

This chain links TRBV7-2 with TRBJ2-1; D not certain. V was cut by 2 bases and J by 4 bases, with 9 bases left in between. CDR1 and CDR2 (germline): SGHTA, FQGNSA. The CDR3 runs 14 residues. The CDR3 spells CASSLIAQYNEQFF. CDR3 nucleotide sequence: TGTGCCAGCAGCTTAATTGCACAATACAATGAGCAGTTCTTC. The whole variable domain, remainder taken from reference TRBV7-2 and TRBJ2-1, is GAGVSQSPSNKVTEKGKDVELRCDPISGHTALYWYRQSLGQGLEFLIYFQGNSAPDKSGLPSDRFSAERTGGSVSTLTIQRTQQEDSAVYLCASSLIAQYNEQFFGPGTRLTVL.

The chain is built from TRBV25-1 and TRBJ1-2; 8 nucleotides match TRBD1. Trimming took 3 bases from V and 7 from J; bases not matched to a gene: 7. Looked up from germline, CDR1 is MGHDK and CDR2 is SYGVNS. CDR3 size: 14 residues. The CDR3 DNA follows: TGTGCCAGCAGTGATTGGAGACAGGGGAGTGGCTACACCTTC. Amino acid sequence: CASSDWRQGSGYTF.

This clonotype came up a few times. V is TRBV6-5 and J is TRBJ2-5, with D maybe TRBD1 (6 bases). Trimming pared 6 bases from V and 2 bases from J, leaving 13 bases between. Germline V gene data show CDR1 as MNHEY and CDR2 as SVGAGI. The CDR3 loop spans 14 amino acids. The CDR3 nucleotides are TGTGCCAGCAGGGCGACAGGTTTTCAAGAGACCCAGTACTTC. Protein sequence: CASRATGFQETQYF.

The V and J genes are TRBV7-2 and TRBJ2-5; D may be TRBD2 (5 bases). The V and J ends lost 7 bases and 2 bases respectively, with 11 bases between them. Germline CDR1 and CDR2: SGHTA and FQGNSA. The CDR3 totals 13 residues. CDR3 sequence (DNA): TGTGCCAGCACCAACCCGGGACAAGAGACCCAGTACTTC. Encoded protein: CASTNPGQETQYF.

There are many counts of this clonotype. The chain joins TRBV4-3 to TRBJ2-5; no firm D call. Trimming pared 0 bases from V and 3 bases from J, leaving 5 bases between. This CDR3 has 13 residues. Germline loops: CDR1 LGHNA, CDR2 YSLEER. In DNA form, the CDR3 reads TGCGCCAGCAGCCAAGAAGAAAAAGAGACCCAGTACTTC. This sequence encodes CASSQEEKETQYF.

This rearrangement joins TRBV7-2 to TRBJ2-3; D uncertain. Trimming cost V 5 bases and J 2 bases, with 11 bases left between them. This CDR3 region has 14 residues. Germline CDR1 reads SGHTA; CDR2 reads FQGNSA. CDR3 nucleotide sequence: TGTGCCAGCAGCCCCCAGCCCCACACAGATACGCAGTATTTT. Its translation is CASSPQPHTDTQYF.

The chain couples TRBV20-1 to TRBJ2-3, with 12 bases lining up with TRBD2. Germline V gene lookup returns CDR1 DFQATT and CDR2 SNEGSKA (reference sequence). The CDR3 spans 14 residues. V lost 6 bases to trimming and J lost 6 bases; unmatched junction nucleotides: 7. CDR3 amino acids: CSAQTSGSGDTQYF. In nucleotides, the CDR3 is TGCAGTGCCCAGACTAGCGGGAGCGGGGATACGCAGTATTTT.

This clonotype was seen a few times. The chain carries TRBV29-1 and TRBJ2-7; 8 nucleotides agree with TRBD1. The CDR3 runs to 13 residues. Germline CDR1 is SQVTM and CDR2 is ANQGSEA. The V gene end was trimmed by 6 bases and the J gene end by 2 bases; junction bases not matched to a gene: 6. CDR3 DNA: TGCAGCGTCCGTCAGGGACAGGCCTACGAGCAGTACTTC. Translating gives CSVRQGQAYEQYF.

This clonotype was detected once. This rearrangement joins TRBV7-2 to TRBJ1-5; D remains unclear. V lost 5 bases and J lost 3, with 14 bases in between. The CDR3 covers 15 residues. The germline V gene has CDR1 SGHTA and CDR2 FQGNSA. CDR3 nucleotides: TGTGCCAGCAGCCCCGACCACAGAATCAATCAGCCCCAGCATTTT. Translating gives CASSPDHRINQPQHF.

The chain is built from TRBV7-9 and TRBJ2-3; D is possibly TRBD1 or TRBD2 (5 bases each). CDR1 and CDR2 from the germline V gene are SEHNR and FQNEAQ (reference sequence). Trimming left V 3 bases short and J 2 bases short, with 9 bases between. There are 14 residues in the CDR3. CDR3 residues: CASSLGRLTDTQYF. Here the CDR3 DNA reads TGTGCCAGCAGCTTGGGACGGCTCACAGATACGCAGTATTTT.

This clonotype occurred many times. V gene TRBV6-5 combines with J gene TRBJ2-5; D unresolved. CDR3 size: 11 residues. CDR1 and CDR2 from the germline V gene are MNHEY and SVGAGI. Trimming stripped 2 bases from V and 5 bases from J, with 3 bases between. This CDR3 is CASSYGETQYF. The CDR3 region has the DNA TGTGCCAGCAGTTACGGGGAGACCCAGTACTTC.

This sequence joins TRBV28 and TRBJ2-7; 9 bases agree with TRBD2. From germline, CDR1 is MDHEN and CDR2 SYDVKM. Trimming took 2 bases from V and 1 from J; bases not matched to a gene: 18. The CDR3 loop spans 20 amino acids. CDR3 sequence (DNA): TGTGCCAGCAGTTTAAGGCGTGGCATTGGGGCTAGCGGGATTTCCTACGAGCAGTACTTC. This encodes CASSLRRGIGASGISYEQYF.

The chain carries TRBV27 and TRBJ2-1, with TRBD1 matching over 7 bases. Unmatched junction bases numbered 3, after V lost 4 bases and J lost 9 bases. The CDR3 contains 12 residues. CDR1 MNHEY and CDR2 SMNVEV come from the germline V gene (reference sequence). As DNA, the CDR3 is TGTGCCAGCAGTTCAGGGGGAATTGAGCAGTTCTTC. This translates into CASSSGGIEQFF.

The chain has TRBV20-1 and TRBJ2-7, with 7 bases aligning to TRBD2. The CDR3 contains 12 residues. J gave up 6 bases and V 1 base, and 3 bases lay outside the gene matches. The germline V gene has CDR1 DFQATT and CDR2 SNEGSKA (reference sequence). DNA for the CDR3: TGCAGTGCTAGAGGACTAGCCCCCGAGCAGTACTTC. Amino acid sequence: CSARGLAPEQYF.

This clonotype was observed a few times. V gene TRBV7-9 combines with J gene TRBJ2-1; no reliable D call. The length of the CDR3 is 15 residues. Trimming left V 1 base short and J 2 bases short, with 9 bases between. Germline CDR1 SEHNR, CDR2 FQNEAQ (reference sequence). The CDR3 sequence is CASSLGADTYNEQFF. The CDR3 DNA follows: TGTGCCAGCAGCTTAGGTGCGGATACCTACAATGAGCAGTTCTTC.